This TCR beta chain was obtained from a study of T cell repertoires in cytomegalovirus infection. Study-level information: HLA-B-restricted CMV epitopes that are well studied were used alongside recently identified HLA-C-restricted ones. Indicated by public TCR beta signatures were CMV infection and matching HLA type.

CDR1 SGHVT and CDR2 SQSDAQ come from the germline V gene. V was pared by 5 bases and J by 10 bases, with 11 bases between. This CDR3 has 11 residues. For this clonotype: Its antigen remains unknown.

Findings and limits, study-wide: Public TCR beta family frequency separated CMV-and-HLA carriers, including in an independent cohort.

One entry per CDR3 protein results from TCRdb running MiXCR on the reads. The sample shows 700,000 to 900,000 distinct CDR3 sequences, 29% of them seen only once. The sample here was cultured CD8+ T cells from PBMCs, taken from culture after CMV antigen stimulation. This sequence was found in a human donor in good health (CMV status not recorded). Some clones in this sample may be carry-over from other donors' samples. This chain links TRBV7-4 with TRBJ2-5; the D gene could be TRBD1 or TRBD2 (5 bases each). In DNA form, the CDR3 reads TGTGCCAGCAGCCCCAGGGACGTCCAGTACTTC. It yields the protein CASSPRDVQYF.